A single sample gave rise to the 27 T cell receptor beta chains below, sequenced in a study of control samples from healthy donors and cancer patients. The method was immunoSEQ multiplex PCR; TCRdb's version includes in-frame clones alone and lacks a portion of them. This sample has about 120,000 clones, with about 91% found just once. Specimen: blood. The receptor set was obtained from a man aged 40-49 years in good health.

The chain uses TRBV4-3 and TRBJ1-1; 8 bases agree with TRBD1. From germline, CDR1 is LGHNA and CDR2 YSLEER. The CDR3 spans 17 residues. After removal of 0 bases from V and 1 base from J, the junction contained 7 bases not matched to a gene. The CDR3 sequence: CASSQDKAGGPNTEAFF. The CDR3 DNA is TGCGCCAGCAGCCAAGATAAAGCAGGGGGCCCGAACACTGAAGCTTTCTTT.

The chain couples TRBV6-6 to TRBJ2-7; possibly TRBD1 or TRBD2 for D (6 bases each). V was pared by 6 bases and J by 6 bases, with 12 bases between. The CDR3 contains 12 residues. Germline V lookup: CDR1 MNHNY, CDR2 SVGAGI (reference sequence). The DNA for the CDR3 is TGTGCCAGCAGGCGACAGGAGGGCGAGCAGTACTTC. Translated, it gives CASRRQEGEQYF.

This sequence joins TRBV5-1 and TRBJ2-7, with a possible D match to TRBD1 (7 bases). V was shortened by 0 bases and J by 7 bases, with 14 bases between the two germline ends. Germline CDR1 reads SGHRS; CDR2 reads YFSETQ. The CDR3 extends over 14 amino acids. CDR3 loop: CASSLGGARGEQYF. CDR3 nucleotide sequence: TGCGCCAGCAGCTTGGGGGGGGCCAGGGGGGAGCAGTACTTC. The full variable domain, completed using reference TRBV5-1 and TRBJ2-7, is KAGVTQTPRYLIKTRGQQVTLSCSPISGHRSVSWYQQTPGQGLQFLFEYFSETQRNKGNFPGRFSGRQFSNSRSEMNVSTLELGDSALYLCASSLGGARGEQYFGPGTRLTVT.

The chain uses TRBV7-9 and TRBJ1-1, with a weak D call TRBD1 (5 bases). CDR1 is SEHNR and CDR2 is FQNEAQ in the germline V gene (reference sequence). Trimming removed 1 base from V and 7 bases from J, with 16 bases in between. The CDR3 covers 15 residues. The CDR3 DNA sequence: TGTGCCAGCAGCTTAGAGTTCGCATCAACAGGTGAAGCTTTCTTT. Its translation is CASSLEFASTGEAFF.

The rearrangement joins TRBV6-6 to TRBJ1-6, with D possibly TRBD1 on 5 matching bases. The CDR3 covers 15 residues. Trimming shortened V by 0 bases and J by 7 bases, and 10 bases separated the two germline ends. Germline CDR1 is MNHNY and CDR2 is SVGAGI (reference sequence). This CDR3 reads CASSYSGGGNSPLHF. The CDR3 region has the DNA TGTGCCAGCAGTTACTCTGGGGGTGGAAATTCACCCCTCCACTTT.

In DNA form, the CDR3 reads TGTGCCAGCAGCTTAGTATCAGTCTCTGGAAACACCATATATTTT. Its translation is CASSLVSVSGNTIYF. The chain recombines TRBV11-2 with TRBJ1-3; D gene uncertain. CDR1 is SGHAT and CDR2 is FQNNGV in the germline V gene. Trimming cost V 1 base and J 0 bases, with 7 bases left between them. CDR3 length equals 15 residues.

V usage is TRBV28 and J usage is TRBJ1-5; 7 bases line up with TRBD1. Looked up from germline, CDR1 is MDHEN and CDR2 is SYDVKM. V lost 3 bases, J lost 3 bases, and 2 bases stayed unmatched. This CDR3 contains 14 residues. CDR3 in DNA: TGTGCCAGCAGTTTGGGACAGTACAATCAGCCCCAGCATTTT. It translates to CASSLGQYNQPQHF.

CDR3 sequence: CASSSRGAPDTQYF. CDR3 in DNA: TGCGCCAGCAGCTCTCGGGGGGCCCCAGATACGCAGTATTTT. V is TRBV5-1 and J is TRBJ2-3; possible D gene TRBD2, 7 bases. This CDR3 is 14 amino acids long. Germline assignment: CDR1 SGHRS and CDR2 YFSETQ. V was pared by 3 bases and J by 4 bases, with 12 bases between.

J is TRBJ1-6 and V is TRBV5-1; D is possibly TRBD1 (6 bases). CDR3 length equals 14 residues. Trimming stripped 4 bases from V and 6 bases from J, with 11 bases between. CDR1 SGHRS and CDR2 YFSETQ come from the germline V gene. CDR3 residues: CASSDGQSNSPLHF. As DNA, the CDR3 is TGCGCCAGCAGCGACGGACAGAGTAATTCACCCCTCCACTTT.

The V and J genes are TRBV3-1 (or the pseudogene TRBV3-2) and TRBJ1-1; D gene ambiguous. The CDR3 loop spans 15 amino acids. Looked up from germline, CDR1 is LGHDT and CDR2 is YNNKEL (reference sequence). Between the trimmed V and J ends, which lost 1 base and 0 bases, there was a span of 9 bases. The CDR3, as DNA: TGTGCCAGCAGCCAAGGTTCGAAGATGAACACTGAAGCTTTCTTT. This sequence encodes CASSQGSKMNTEAFF.

The V gene is TRBV7-2, the J gene TRBJ1-1; D call uncertain. The CDR3 runs to 15 residues. With 5 bases removed from V and 2 bases from J, the gap between germline ends came to 15 bases. The germline CDR1 and CDR2 sequences are SGHTA and FQGNSA. The CDR3 DNA reads as TGTGCCAGCAGCGTAACCCGGACGAGAAACACTGAAGCTTTCTTT. As protein: CASSVTRTRNTEAFF.

V gene TRBV30 combines with J gene TRBJ1-5; weak D call: TRBD1 (6 bases). V lost 7 bases, J lost 4 bases, and 17 bases lay in between. Germline CDR1 is GTSNPN and CDR2 is SVGIG (reference sequence). CDR3 length equals 14 residues. CDR3 sequence (DNA): TGTGCCTCAGGCACAGGGCCCGCGAATCAGCCCCAGCATTTT. This encodes CASGTGPANQPQHF. The whole variable domain, remainder taken from reference TRBV30 and TRBJ1-5, is SQTIHQWPATLVQPVGSPLSLECTVEGTSNPNLYWYRQAAGRGLQLLFYSVGIGQISSEVPQNLSASRPQDRQFILSSKKLLLSDSGFYLCASGTGPANQPQHFGDGTRLSIL.

CDR3 in DNA: TGCAGTGCTAGTAGCGGGGGGGCCAAAGGCACAGATACGCAGTATTTT. It encodes CSASSGGAKGTDTQYF. V is TRBV20-1 and J is TRBJ2-3; TRBD2 matches 11 bases. The CDR3 extends over 16 amino acids. Trimming cost V 3 bases and J 1 base; bases outside gene matches: 6. The germline V gene has CDR1 DFQATT and CDR2 SNEGSKA (reference sequence).

The genes are TRBV30 and TRBJ2-1; D may be TRBD1 or TRBD2 (7 bases each). Trimming left V 1 base short and J 2 bases short, with 9 bases between. CDR3 size: 14 residues. Germline V gene sequence: CDR1 GTSNPN, CDR2 SVGIG (reference sequence). In nucleotides, the CDR3 is TGTGCCTGGAGTGCAGGGGGGGCCTACAATGAGCAGTTCTTC. It encodes CAWSAGGAYNEQFF.

The rearrangement joins TRBV7-8 to TRBJ2-2, with 8 bases aligning to TRBD2. The CDR3 has 19 amino acids. Germline assignment: CDR1 SGHVS and CDR2 FQNEAQ. V shed 8 bases and J 1 base; nucleotides not matched to a gene: 18. This CDR3 is CASFQDRRGAHLNTGELFF. CDR3 bases: TGTGCCAGCTTTCAGGATCGGCGGGGGGCCCACTTGAACACCGGGGAGCTGTTTTTT.

This clone was counted a few times. The chain uses TRBV19 and TRBJ1-1, with 9 nucleotides matching TRBD1. V was pared by 4 bases and J by 3 bases, with 0 bases of the junction left unmatched. Per the germline V gene, CDR1 is LNHDA and CDR2 is SQIVND (reference sequence). The CDR3 loop spans 13 amino acids. The CDR3 here is CASSRDRDTEAFF. The DNA of the CDR3 is TGTGCCAGTAGTAGGGACAGGGACACTGAAGCTTTCTTT.

The chain has TRBV3-1 (or the pseudogene TRBV3-2) and TRBJ1-1, with D tentatively TRBD1 (6 bases). The CDR3 is 14 amino acids. Germline CDR1 and CDR2: LGHDT and YNNKEL (reference sequence). Trimming removed 4 bases at V and 1 base at J, with 10 bases between. The CDR3 region is CASSPGTSNTEAFF. Here the CDR3 DNA reads TGTGCCAGCAGCCCAGGGACATCGAACACTGAAGCTTTCTTT.

The chain combines TRBV11-3 with TRBJ1-1; no reliable D call. There are 11 residues in the CDR3. Germline V CDR1 and CDR2: SGHNT, YENEEA. Deletions cut 1 base from V and 8 bases from J, with 5 bases between. The DNA of the CDR3 is TGTGCCAGCAGCTTAGGAGCAGAAGCTTTCTTT. Its protein product is CASSLGAEAFF.

Written as DNA, the CDR3 is TGTGCCAGCTCACCGGCTAGCGGGGCATCAGATACGCAGTATTTT. This sequence encodes CASSPASGASDTQYF. The V call is TRBV18, the J call TRBJ2-3; 9 nucleotides line up with TRBD2. CDR3 length: 15 residues. CDR1 and CDR2 (germline): KGHSH, LQKENI. V shed 3 bases, J shed 4 bases, and the junction held 5 bases outside the gene matches. The whole variable domain, filled in from reference TRBV18 and TRBJ2-3, reads NAGVMQNPRHLVRRRGQEARLRCSPMKGHSHVYWYRQLPEEGLKFMVYLQKENIIDESGMPKERFSAEFPKEGPSILRIQQVVRGDSAAYFCASSPASGASDTQYFGPGTRLTVL.

The V call is TRBV29-1, the J call TRBJ1-1; D call uncertain. Looked up from germline, CDR1 is SQVTM and CDR2 is ANQGSEA. The V end lost 5 bases, the J end lost 8 bases, and 9 bases lay between the germline ends. This CDR3 is built from 10 residues. CDR3 coding DNA: TGCAGCGTTTATTATGTGGAAGCTTTCTTT. Its protein is CSVYYVEAFF.

The gene calls are TRBV30 and TRBJ1-6; D is undetermined. Trimming left V 0 bases short and J 5 bases short, with 5 bases between. The CDR3 runs 13 residues. Looked up from germline, CDR1 is GTSNPN and CDR2 is SVGIG (reference sequence). CDR3 sequence: CAWSVRNNSPLHF. The CDR3 nucleotides read TGTGCCTGGAGTGTACGAAATAATTCACCCCTCCACTTT.

The sample holds a few counts of this clone. The CDR3 nucleotides read TGCGCCAGCAGCTTGGCAGTCAGTAACACTGAAGCTTTCTTT. Encoded protein: CASSLAVSNTEAFF. The chain recombines TRBV5-1 with TRBJ1-1, with D unresolved. Trimming left V 0 bases short and J 2 bases short, with 8 bases between. The CDR3 length is 14 residues. In germline, CDR1 is SGHRS, CDR2 YFSETQ. Drawing the rest from reference TRBV5-1 and TRBJ1-1, the complete variable domain is KAGVTQTPRYLIKTRGQQVTLSCSPISGHRSVSWYQQTPGQGLQFLFEYFSETQRNKGNFPGRFSGRQFSNSRSEMNVSTLELGDSALYLCASSLAVSNTEAFFGQGTRLTVV.

The rearrangement joins TRBV6-5 to TRBJ1-3, with TRBD1 as a possible D gene (5 bases). This CDR3 comprises 14 residues. V dropped 6 bases and J dropped 3 bases, with 12 bases sitting between them. CDR1 is MNHEY, CDR2 SVGAGI, per germline. CDR3 nucleotide sequence: TGTGCCAGCAGAACCGGGGCATATGGAAACACCATATATTTT. It translates to CASRTGAYGNTIYF.

The rearrangement links TRBV28 to TRBJ1-5; D may be TRBD1 (5 bases). Trimming pared 6 bases from V and 4 bases from J, leaving 16 bases between. The CDR3 spans 15 residues. CDR1 and CDR2 (germline): MDHEN, SYDVKM. Here the CDR3 reads CASRPGGDWNQPQHF. As DNA, the CDR3 is TGTGCCAGCAGACCCGGGGGGGATTGGAATCAGCCCCAGCATTTT.

CDR3 protein: CASSLRSAGVNSPLHF. CDR3 nucleotide sequence: TGTGCCAGCAGTTTAAGGTCGGCAGGGGTTAATTCACCCCTCCACTTT. This chain joins TRBV27 and TRBJ1-6; weak D call: TRBD1 (6 bases). Germline lookup yields CDR1 MNHEY and CDR2 SMNVEV (reference sequence). V dropped 2 bases and J dropped 6 bases, with 14 bases sitting between them. The CDR3 totals 16 residues.

The gene calls are TRBV5-1 and TRBJ2-6; TRBD1 or TRBD2 may be the D gene (5 bases each). CDR1 and CDR2 from the germline V gene are SGHRS and YFSETQ. The length of the CDR3 is 17 residues. V lost 4 bases, J lost 0 bases, and 14 bases lay in between. The chain's CDR3 is CASSRGDGSSGANVLTF. The CDR3 DNA follows: TGCGCCAGCAGCCGAGGGGACGGAAGCTCTGGGGCCAACGTCCTGACTTTC.

This clone was recorded once. This chain links TRBV24-1 with TRBJ2-6, with D hard to call. Germline values: CDR1 KGHDR, CDR2 SFDVKD. With 6 bases removed from V and 2 bases from J, the gap between germline ends came to 10 bases. The CDR3 extends over 15 amino acids. The CDR3 DNA reads TGTGCCACCAGTACCCTCAAGGCTGGGGCCAACGTCCTGACTTTC. It specifies CATSTLKAGANVLTF.